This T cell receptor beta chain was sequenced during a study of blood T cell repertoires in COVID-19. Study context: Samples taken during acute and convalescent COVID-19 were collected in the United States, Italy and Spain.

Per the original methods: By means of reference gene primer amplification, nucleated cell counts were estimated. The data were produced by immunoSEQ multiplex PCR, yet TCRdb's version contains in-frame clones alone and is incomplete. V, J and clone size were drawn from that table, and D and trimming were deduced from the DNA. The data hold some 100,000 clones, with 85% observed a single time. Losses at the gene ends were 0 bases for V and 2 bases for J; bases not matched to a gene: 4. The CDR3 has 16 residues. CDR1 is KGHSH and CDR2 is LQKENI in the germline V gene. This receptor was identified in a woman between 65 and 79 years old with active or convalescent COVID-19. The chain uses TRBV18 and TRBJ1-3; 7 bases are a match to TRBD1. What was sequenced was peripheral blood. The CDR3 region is CASSPPSGQAGNTIYF. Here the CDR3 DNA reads TGTGCCAGCTCACCACCGTCCGGACAGGCTGGAAACACCATATATTTT.